This T cell receptor (beta chain) was sequenced in a study of T-cell memory formation after mild COVID-19. Study-wide background: There were largely donor-specific TCR clusters. Findings and limits, study-wide: Several responding clones turned up in pre-infection memory, indicating that cross-reactive memory may have taken part. Shrinking CD4+ clones resided mostly in CM and EM, and CD8+ ones in EMRA.

This clonotype was found a few times. What it binds is unknown. It was 5'RACE with constant-segment primers that produced the TCR alpha and TCR beta cDNA libraries, which carried sample barcodes and UMIs. TCRdb re-called the 5' RACE reads through MiXCR, storing one row per CDR3 protein. The repertoire holds tens of thousands of distinct CDR3 sequences, with less than 15% as singletons. V lost 2 bases and J lost 0, with 4 bases in between. The CDR3 runs to 13 residues. Germline CDR1 reads SEHNR; CDR2 reads FQNEAQ (reference sequence). Sequencing was performed on PBMCs or a T cell subset sorted from them (not recorded which). The V gene is TRBV7-9, the J gene TRBJ1-1, with D unclear. The sequence came from a man aged 18 to 30 who had mild COVID-19 (a few samples of this study predate the infection). Cell type and time point are not known. CDR3 DNA sequence: TGTGCCAGCAGCTTACCGATGAACACTGAAGCTTTCTTT. Its translation: CASSLPMNTEAFF.